These 7 T cell receptor beta chains share one sample of origin, sequenced in a study of CXCR3-negative and CXCR3-positive naive CD8 T cells. General study results and limits: The TRB CDR3s that CXCR3-positive naive cells carried were more hydrophobic than those of CXCR3-negative naive cells.

Their target antigens are unknown. The authors made the TRB cDNA libraries by 5' RACE using UMI labels. From its re-call of the 5' RACE reads, TCRdb lists each CDR3 protein once, without DNA. The table counts about 89,000 distinct CDR3 sequences; less than 0.6% lies in the top ten. Sequencing was done on a sample of naive CXCR3+ CD8+ T cells from blood. Subset: CD45RO-CCR7+CD27+CD95- naive CD8+ T cells expressing CXCR3 (TNR3+). These receptors all stem from a human donor in good health. Some clones in this sample may be carry-over from other donors' samples.

The gene calls are TRBV6-2 or TRBV6-3 and TRBJ1-1; TCRdb lists TRBD1, though no DNA is available to test this call. Germline CDR1 is MNHEY and CDR2 is SVGEGT. The CDR3 is 14 residues long. CDR3 amino acids: CASSYGGMNTEAFF.

V and J are TRBV3-1 and TRBJ1-1; TCRdb's assignment of TRBD1 cannot be checked, as there is no DNA. There are 16 residues in the CDR3. Germline lookup yields CDR1 LGHDT and CDR2 YNNKEL (reference sequence). CDR3 region: CASSPVRGAVGTEAFF.

This sequence joins TRBV6-2 or TRBV6-3 and TRBJ1-5; TCRdb indicates TRBD1, and absent DNA this call remains unverified. Germline V gives CDR1 MNHEY, CDR2 SVGEGT. The CDR3 loop spans 14 amino acids. CDR3 amino acids: CASSDGSGAQPQHF.

The V call is TRBV15, the J call TRBJ1-4; TCRdb calls TRBD1, which cannot be checked without DNA. This CDR3 region has 13 residues. Germline CDR1 LNHNV, CDR2 YYDKDF (reference sequence). The CDR3 loop is CATSRETGRKLFF.

The genes are TRBV7-9 and TRBJ2-1; TCRdb indicates TRBD1, and absent DNA this call remains unverified. The germline CDR1 and CDR2 sequences are SEHNR and FQNEAQ (reference sequence). The CDR3 sequence is 15 residues long. The CDR3 sequence is CASSHPGQGSNEQFF.

The chain combines TRBV24-1 with TRBJ1-2; the TCRdb D gene call, TRBD1, has no DNA to confirm it. CDR1 is KGHDR, CDR2 SFDVKD, per germline. The length of the CDR3 is 13 residues. CDR3 sequence reads: CATSDSRGLDYTF.

The CDR3 loop is CASSRLAGGNNEQFF. The rearrangement links TRBV19 to TRBJ2-1; the D call of TRBD2 rests on TCRdb alone, since no DNA is present to check it. Germline V CDR1 and CDR2: LNHDA, SQIVND (reference sequence). The CDR3 contains 15 residues.